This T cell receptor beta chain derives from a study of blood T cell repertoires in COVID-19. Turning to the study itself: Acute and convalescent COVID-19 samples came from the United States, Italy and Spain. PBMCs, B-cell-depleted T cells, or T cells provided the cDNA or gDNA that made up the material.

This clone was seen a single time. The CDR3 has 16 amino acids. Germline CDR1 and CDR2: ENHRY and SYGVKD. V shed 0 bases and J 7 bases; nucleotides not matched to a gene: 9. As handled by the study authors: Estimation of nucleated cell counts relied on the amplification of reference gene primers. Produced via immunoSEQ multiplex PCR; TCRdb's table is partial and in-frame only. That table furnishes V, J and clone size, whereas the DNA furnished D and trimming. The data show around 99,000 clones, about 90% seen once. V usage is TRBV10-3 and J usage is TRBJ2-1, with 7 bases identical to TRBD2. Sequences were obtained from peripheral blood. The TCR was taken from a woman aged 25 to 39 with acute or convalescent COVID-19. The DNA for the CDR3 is TGTGCCATCAGTGAGTCGATTAGCGGGCGTTTGAATGAGCAGTTCTTC. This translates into CAISESISGRLNEQFF.